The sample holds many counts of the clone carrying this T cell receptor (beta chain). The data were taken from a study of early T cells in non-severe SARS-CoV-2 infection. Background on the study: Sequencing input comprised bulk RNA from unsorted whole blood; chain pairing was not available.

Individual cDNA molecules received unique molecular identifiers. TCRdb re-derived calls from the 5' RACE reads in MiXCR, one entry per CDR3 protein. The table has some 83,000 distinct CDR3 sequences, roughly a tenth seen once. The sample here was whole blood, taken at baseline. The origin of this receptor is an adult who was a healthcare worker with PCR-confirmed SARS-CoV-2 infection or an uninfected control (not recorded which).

DNA for the CDR3: TGTGCGACCAGTGCCCAGGCCAGCTACGAGCAGTACTTC. Encoded protein: CATSAQASYEQYF. The V gene is TRBV5-5, the J gene TRBJ2-7; unclear D gene. The CDR3 loop spans 13 amino acids. Looked up from germline, CDR1 is SGHKS and CDR2 is YYEKEE (reference sequence).